The present entry profiles one T cell receptor beta chain with its context. Assay: immunoSEQ multiplex PCR; the TCRdb copy retains only in-frame clones and omits some. The table shows about 150,000 clones, with roughly 93% occurring only once. The CDR3 is 15 amino acids. The germline CDR1 and CDR2 sequences are SGHRS and YFSETQ. V lost 0 bases and J lost 3, with 11 bases in between. This sample is drawn from a study of control samples from healthy donors and cancer patients. This TCR came from a man between 18 and 29 years old in good health. Sequencing was done on a sample of blood. This chain joins TRBV5-1 and TRBJ2-3; possibly TRBD2 for D (6 bases). CDR3 in DNA: TGCGCCAGCAGCTTGGCCAATCGGGGGACAGATACGCAGTATTTT. Translated, it gives CASSLANRGTDTQYF.